This T cell receptor (beta chain) derives from a study of cytomegalovirus exposure and HLA in healthy donors. Comments on this clone: The antigen is not known.

Use of 60 Vbeta and 13 Jbeta primers characterized the PCR. This table comes from immunoSEQ multiplex PCR, and its TCRdb copy is limited to in-frame clones, with some not included. Of more than 150,000 clones in the sample, 75% to 90% were seen once. V lost 0 bases and J lost 4; bases outside the gene matches: 2. Germline assignment: CDR1 LGHNA and CDR2 YSLEER. This CDR3 is 16 amino acids long. Study-level findings and limits: Cytomegalovirus-associated TCR beta chains were listed, numbering 150 to 200.

The sequence was collected from a man aged 40-49 years in good health and CMV-seropositive. J is TRBJ2-6 and V is TRBV4-3; TRBD2 aligns across 8 bases. The sample comprised PBMCs. This CDR3 reads CASSQDGGAGANVLTF. The CDR3 nucleotides are TGCGCCAGCAGCCAAGACGGGGGGGCCGGGGCCAACGTCCTGACTTTC.